The next 9 T cell receptor beta chains were all read from a single sample in a study of blood T cell repertoires in COVID-19. Sequenced by immunoSEQ multiplex PCR; TCRdb stores in-frame clones only, minus some. This sample has hundreds of thousands of clones; 70% to 85% occur once, and the top ten carry 3% to 4%. The source material was PBMCs or T cells enriched from blood (not recorded which). The receptor source for this set is an older woman who had recovered from COVID-19.

This sequence joins TRBV19 and TRBJ2-7; 9 nucleotides line up with TRBD2. The CDR3 is made up of 15 amino acids. Germline CDR1 and CDR2: LNHDA and SQIVND (reference sequence). Losses at the gene ends were 5 bases for V and 2 bases for J; bases not matched to a gene: 7. The CDR3 nucleotides are TGTGCCAGTAGTGCCAGCGGGGGGCTAACCTACGAGCAGTACTTC. Its protein product is CASSASGGLTYEQYF.

The J gene is TRBJ2-1, the V gene TRBV11-2, with 13 bases fitting TRBD2. The CDR3 has 14 residues. The ends lost 0 bases at V and 10 bases at J; junction bases unmatched: 0. Germline values: CDR1 SGHAT, CDR2 FQNNGV. The CDR3 DNA sequence: TGTGCCAGCAGCTTAGAACTAGCGGGAGGGGAGCAGTTCTTC. This gives the protein CASSLELAGGEQFF.

The chain couples TRBV6-5 to TRBJ1-4; D is unresolved. V shed 5 bases and J shed 0 bases, with 7 bases lying between them. The CDR3 contains 14 residues. From germline, CDR1 is MNHEY and CDR2 SVGAGI. This CDR3 reads CASSLTTTNEKLFF. The CDR3 coding sequence is TGTGCCAGCAGTCTCACAACAACTAATGAAAAACTGTTTTTT.

The chain carries TRBV11-2 and TRBJ2-7; 7 bases match TRBD1. Looked up from germline, CDR1 is SGHAT and CDR2 is FQNNGV. This CDR3 region has 16 residues. V gave up 5 bases and J gave up 2 bases; unmatched junction bases: 12. CDR3 in DNA: TGTGCCAGCAGCCCGATTAGGGGGCAGGGGGCCTACGAGCAGTACTTC. This gives the protein CASSPIRGQGAYEQYF.

V is TRBV19 and J is TRBJ1-2; D may be TRBD1 (6 bases). This CDR3 has 13 amino acids. Germline loops: CDR1 LNHDA, CDR2 SQIVND (reference sequence). V was shortened by 5 bases and J by 4 bases, with 11 bases between the two germline ends. CDR3 region: CASSSGQIYGYTF. The CDR3 DNA reads as TGTGCCAGTAGTTCAGGACAGATCTATGGCTACACCTTC.

This chain joins TRBV10-3 and TRBJ1-2; TRBD1 matches at 8 bases. The CDR3 runs to 14 residues. Germline CDR1 reads ENHRY; CDR2 reads SYGVKD. Trimming at V came to 0 bases and at J to 7 bases, leaving 4 bases not matched to a gene. The CDR3: CAISESDRDGGYTF. DNA for the CDR3: TGTGCCATCAGTGAGTCGGACAGGGATGGTGGCTACACCTTC.

The J gene is TRBJ1-4, the V gene TRBV7-8; 10 bases are shared with TRBD1. The junction had 9 bases not matched to a gene; V was cut back by 3 bases and J by 8 bases. From germline, CDR1 is SGHVS and CDR2 FQNEAQ. The CDR3 covers 16 residues. Here the CDR3 reads CASSFRTGGPGEKLFF. CDR3 bases: TGTGCCAGCAGCTTTCGGACAGGGGGACCCGGGGAAAAACTGTTTTTT.

The V and J genes are TRBV4-2 and TRBJ1-5, with 8 positions matching TRBD1. Germline values: CDR1 LGHNA, CDR2 YNFKEQ. V dropped 2 bases and J dropped 6; count of bases not matched to a gene: 6. The CDR3 sequence is 15 residues long. The DNA of the CDR3 is TGTGCCAGCAGCCAACATGGACAGGGCTTTCAGCCCCAGCATTTT. Translating it yields CASSQHGQGFQPQHF.

The chain joins TRBV7-4 to TRBJ1-5; D might be TRBD1 (5 bases). The V end was cut by 8 bases, the J end by 7 bases, with 15 bases between. The CDR3 spans 13 residues. CDR1 SGHVT and CDR2 SQSDAQ come from the germline V gene. DNA for the CDR3: TGTGCCAGCCCGTTAGGGGTTCCCCAGCCCCAGCATTTT. It encodes CASPLGVPQPQHF.